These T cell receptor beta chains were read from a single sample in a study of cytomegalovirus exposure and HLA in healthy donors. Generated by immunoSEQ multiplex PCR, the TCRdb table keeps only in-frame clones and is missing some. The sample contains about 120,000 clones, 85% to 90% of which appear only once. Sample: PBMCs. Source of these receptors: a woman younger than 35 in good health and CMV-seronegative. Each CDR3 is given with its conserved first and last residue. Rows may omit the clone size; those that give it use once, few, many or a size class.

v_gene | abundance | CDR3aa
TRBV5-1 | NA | CASSPRGLDSGNTIYF
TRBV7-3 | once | CASSPSGRVTDTQYF
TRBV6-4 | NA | CASSPRTSGGGNEQFF
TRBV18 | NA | CASSPGGGRGPNTGQYF
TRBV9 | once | CASSVGDTEQYF
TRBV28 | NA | CASTESSGRNTGELFF
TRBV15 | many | CASPRVNEQYF
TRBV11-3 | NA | CASSSGHSGANVLTF
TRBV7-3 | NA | CASSSSGSRVDTQYF
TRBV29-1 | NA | CSGLQGNGYTF
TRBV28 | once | CASSTGIYEQYF
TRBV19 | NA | CASSMDSRYEQYF
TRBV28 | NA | CASRPGTVATNEKLFF
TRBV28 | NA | CASSLLSHNEQFF
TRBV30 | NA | CAWSIRAGGGRYEQYF
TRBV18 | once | CASSRDRISGANVLTF
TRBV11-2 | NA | CASSLQGGGNTIYF
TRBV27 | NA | CASTGQGARNTEAFF
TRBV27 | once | CASSLSGTSGANEQFF
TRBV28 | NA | CASSLTAGPYEQYF
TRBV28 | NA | CASTKRDRGSSRPYEQYF
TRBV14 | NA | CASSQDQWFDEQYF
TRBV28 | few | CASSRATGLWQFF
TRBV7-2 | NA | CASSHGLAEETQYF
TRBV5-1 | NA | CASSTGDPGYGYTF
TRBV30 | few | CAWSFRQGRGYTF
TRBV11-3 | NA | CASRRGGASREQFF
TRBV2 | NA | CASTRRQGVAKDYEQYF
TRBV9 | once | CASSVDAGGWYEQYF
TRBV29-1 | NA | CSALGTGRGEKLFF
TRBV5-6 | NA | CASSADSQPQHF
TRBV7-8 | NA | CASSLVWSAYEQYF
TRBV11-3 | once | CASSLSYITEAFF
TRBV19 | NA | CASGGLRSHEQFF
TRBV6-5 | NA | CASAYDRGATEAFF
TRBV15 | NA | CATSMESYGYTF
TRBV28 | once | CASSLYGAGNQPQHF
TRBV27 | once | CASTTPEIFIYNEQFF
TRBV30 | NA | CAWRGLGTGSGSPLHF
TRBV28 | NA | CASSPGTGGYYNSPLHF
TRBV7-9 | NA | CASSLGGPQPQHF
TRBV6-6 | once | CASSPRDRVSFF
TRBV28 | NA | CASSWGVSAYEQYF
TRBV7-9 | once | CASSPAAIVPHEQYF
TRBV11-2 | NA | CASSLVAAGTSEQYF
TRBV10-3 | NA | CASRDSKNTGELFF
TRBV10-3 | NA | CAISESGGFPSYEQYF
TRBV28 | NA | CASSRSGAYGYTF
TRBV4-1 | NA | CASSHQYQGGRADTQYF
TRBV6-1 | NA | CASNGGSGRQNEQFF
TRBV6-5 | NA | CASSYSGQVGETQYF
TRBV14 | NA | CASSQVNSGETQYF
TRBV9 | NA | CASSVVSGSGTDTQYF